Below are 9 T cell receptor beta chains sequenced from a single sample in a study of beta chain features in type 1 diabetes. Study results and caveats: Type 1 diabetes patients showed a moderate but significant shortening of TCRB CDR3s in all four CD4+ subsets.

These receptors lack a known antigen. The authors reverse transcribed all of the isolated RNA, so sequencing captured expressed TCRB transcripts. Only in-frame clones appear in the TCRdb table, and some are missing; sequencing was by immunoSEQ multiplex PCR. The table has about 280,000 clones, 15% seen once. Material: naive CD4+ T cells from blood. These receptor sequences come from a man aged 18-30 years with type 1 diabetes.

This clone has just a few counts. The chain links TRBV10-3 to TRBJ1-5; D is possibly TRBD1 (5 bases). V lost 3 bases, J lost 4 bases, and 10 bases lay in between. CDR3 size: 14 residues. Germline V gene lookup returns CDR1 ENHRY and CDR2 SYGVKD. The CDR3 DNA follows: TGTGCCATCAGTGAACGAGACAGAAATCAGCCCCAGCATTTT. Protein sequence: CAISERDRNQPQHF.

This clone was detected only a few times. This rearrangement joins TRBV4-2 to TRBJ1-1; TRBD1 is a possible D gene (5 bases). CDR3 length equals 15 residues. V was trimmed by 3 bases and J by 3 bases, leaving 14 bases between them. CDR1 is LGHNA, CDR2 YNFKEQ, per germline. CDR3 nucleotide sequence: TGTGCCAGCAGCCAGCCCGATGGAGGGGACACTGAAGCTTTCTTT. It is translated as CASSQPDGGDTEAFF.

CDR3 coding DNA: TGTGCCAGCACCAAAAACGAGCACAACTATGGCTACACCTTC. Protein product: CASTKNEHNYGYTF. The chain recombines TRBV5-4 with TRBJ1-2; D not certain. CDR3 size: 14 residues. CDR1 is SGHNT and CDR2 is YYREEE in the germline V gene (reference sequence). V shed 6 bases and J shed 2 bases, with 14 bases lying between them. The full variable domain, with the rest looked up from reference TRBV5-4 and TRBJ1-2, is ETGVTQSPTHLIKTRGQQVTLRCSSQSGHNTVSWYQQALGQGPQFIFQYYREEENGRGNFPPRFSGLQFPNYSSELNVNALELDDSALYLCASTKNEHNYGYTFGSGTRLTVV.

As to this clone: The sample contains more than one DNA sequence encoding this CDR3. This chain joins TRBV6-6 and TRBJ2-5, with D perhaps matching TRBD2 (5 bases). The CDR3 length is 13 residues. V lost 2 bases to trimming and J lost 1 base, with 5 bases between them. The germline V gene has CDR1 MNHNY and CDR2 SVGAGI (reference sequence). CDR3 sequence: CASSYRGQETQYF. DNA of the CDR3: TGTGCCAGCAGTTACCGGGGCCAAGAGACCCAGTACTTC.

CDR3 in amino acids: CASSSSLSTGSRVEQYF. The DNA for the CDR3 is TGTGCCAGCAGCTCCTCTCTTAGTACAGGGTCCCGTGTGGAGCAGTACTTC. The chain employs TRBV11-2 and TRBJ2-7; TRBD1 might be the D (6 bases). The CDR3 covers 17 residues. Trimming took 4 bases from V and 7 from J, leaving 26 bases between them. The germline gives CDR1 SGHAT, CDR2 FQNNGV.

The chain couples TRBV5-4 to TRBJ1-2; 7 bases are a match to TRBD1. V shed 2 bases, J shed 7 bases, and the junction held 5 bases outside the gene matches. CDR1 is SGHNT and CDR2 is YYREEE in the germline V gene (reference sequence). The CDR3 extends over 13 amino acids. The DNA for the CDR3 is TGTGCCAGCAGCTTCTACAGGGGTAGTGGCTACACCTTC. Translating it yields CASSFYRGSGYTF.

Only a few counts were recorded for this clone. The V and J genes are TRBV28 and TRBJ2-1; D might be TRBD1 (6 bases). V shed 5 bases and J shed 0 bases, with 14 bases lying between them. This CDR3 has 16 amino acids. Germline V CDR1 and CDR2: MDHEN, SYDVKM. The DNA of the CDR3 is TGTGCCAGCAGTCCGCCGGACAGCAGCTCCTACAATGAGCAGTTCTTC. Translated: CASSPPDSSSYNEQFF.

The CDR3 region has the DNA TGCGCCAGCAGCCAAGTAAGGGGCGGCACTGAAGCTTTCTTT. This encodes CASSQVRGGTEAFF. V is TRBV4-3 and J is TRBJ1-1; D may be TRBD1 (5 bases). The CDR3 totals 14 residues. Trimming stripped 1 base from V and 4 bases from J, with 10 bases between. Per germline, CDR1 LGHNA and CDR2 YSLEER.

The rearrangement uses TRBV5-1 and TRBJ2-5, with a possible D match to TRBD1 (6 bases). Germline V gene lookup returns CDR1 SGHRS and CDR2 YFSETQ. Trimming took off 4 bases at V and 1 base at J, with 23 bases between the two ends. The CDR3 sequence is 18 residues long. This chain's CDR3 is CASSRDRRLRPTQETQYF. The CDR3 DNA reads as TGCGCCAGCAGCCGTGACAGGCGCCTTAGACCTACCCAAGAGACCCAGTACTTC.